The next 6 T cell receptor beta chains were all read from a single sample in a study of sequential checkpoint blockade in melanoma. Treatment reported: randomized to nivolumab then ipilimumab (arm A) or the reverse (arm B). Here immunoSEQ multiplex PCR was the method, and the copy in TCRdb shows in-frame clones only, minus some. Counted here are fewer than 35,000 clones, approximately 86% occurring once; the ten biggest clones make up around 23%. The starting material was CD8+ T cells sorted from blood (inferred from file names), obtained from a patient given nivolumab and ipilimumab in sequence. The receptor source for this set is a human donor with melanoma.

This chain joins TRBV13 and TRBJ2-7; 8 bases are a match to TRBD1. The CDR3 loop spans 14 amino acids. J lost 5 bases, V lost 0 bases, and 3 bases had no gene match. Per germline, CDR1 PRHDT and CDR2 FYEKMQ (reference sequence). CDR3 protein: CASSLGDRDHEQYF. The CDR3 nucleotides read TGTGCCAGCAGCTTAGGGGACAGGGACCACGAGCAGTACTTC. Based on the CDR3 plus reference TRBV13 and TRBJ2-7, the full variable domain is AAGVIQSPRHLIKEKRETATLKCYPIPRHDTVYWYQQGPGQDPQFLISFYEKMQSDKGSIPDRFSAQQFSDYHSELNMSSLELGDSALYFCASSLGDRDHEQYFGPGTRLTVT.

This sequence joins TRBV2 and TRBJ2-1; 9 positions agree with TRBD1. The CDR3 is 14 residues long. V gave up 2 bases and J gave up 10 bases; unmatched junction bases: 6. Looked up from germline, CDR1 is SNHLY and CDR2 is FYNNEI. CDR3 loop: CASSEPTGGGEQFF. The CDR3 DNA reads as TGTGCCAGCAGTGAACCCACAGGGGGCGGGGAGCAGTTCTTC.

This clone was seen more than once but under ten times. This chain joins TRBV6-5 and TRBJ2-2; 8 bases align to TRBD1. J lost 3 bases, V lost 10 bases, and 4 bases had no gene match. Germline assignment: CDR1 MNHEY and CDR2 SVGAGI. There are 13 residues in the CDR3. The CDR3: CAIQGADTGELFF. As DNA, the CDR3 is TGTGCCATCCAGGGGGCAGACACCGGGGAGCTGTTTTTT.

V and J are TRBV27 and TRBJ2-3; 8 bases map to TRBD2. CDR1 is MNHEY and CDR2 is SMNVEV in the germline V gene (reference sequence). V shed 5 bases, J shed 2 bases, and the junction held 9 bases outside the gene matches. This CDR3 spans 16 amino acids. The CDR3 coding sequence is TGTGCCAGCAGTCCCAGCGGGGGTGACTTCACAGATACGCAGTATTTT. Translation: CASSPSGGDFTDTQYF.

CDR3 in amino acids: CASSLGPAVLTF. In DNA, the CDR3 is TGTGCCAGCAGTTTGGGGCCGGCCGTCCTGACTTTC. The gene calls are TRBV28 and TRBJ2-6; a weak D match, TRBD1 (5 bases). Germline-derived CDR1 and CDR2 are MDHEN and SYDVKM. CDR3 size: 12 residues. Trimming cost V 3 bases and J 12 bases, with 9 bases left between them.

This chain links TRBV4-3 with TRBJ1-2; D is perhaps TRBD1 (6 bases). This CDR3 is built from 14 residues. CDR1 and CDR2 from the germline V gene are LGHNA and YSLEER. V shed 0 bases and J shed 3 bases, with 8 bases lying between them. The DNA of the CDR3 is TGCGCCAGCAGCCAAGATACAGGGCACTATGGCTACACCTTC. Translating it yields CASSQDTGHYGYTF.